This section outlines one T cell receptor (beta chain) sequence together with its context. V dropped 2 bases and J dropped 7 bases, with 9 bases sitting between them. The CDR3 has 13 amino acids. Germline assignment: CDR1 SGHAT and CDR2 FQNNGV. The data were taken from a study of shared clonotypes between healthy human individuals. The repertoire was sequenced with immunoSEQ multiplex PCR; TCRdb's copy has only in-frame clones and lacks some. The profile covers 1.5 million to 2.5 million clones, with about 95% appearing a single time and 0.9% to 1.5% taken by the ten largest. Cells designated naive CD8 were CD45RO-negative and were positively selected for CCR7, with terminally differentiated effector memory CD45RA+ cells excluded.

The sequence came from a man between 18 and 29 years old in good health. Specimen: naive CD8+ T cells sorted from blood. The rearrangement links TRBV11-2 to TRBJ1-5; D is ambiguous. The CDR3 protein is CASSLWSDQPQHF. Here the CDR3 DNA reads TGTGCCAGCAGCTTATGGTCAGACCAGCCCCAGCATTTT.